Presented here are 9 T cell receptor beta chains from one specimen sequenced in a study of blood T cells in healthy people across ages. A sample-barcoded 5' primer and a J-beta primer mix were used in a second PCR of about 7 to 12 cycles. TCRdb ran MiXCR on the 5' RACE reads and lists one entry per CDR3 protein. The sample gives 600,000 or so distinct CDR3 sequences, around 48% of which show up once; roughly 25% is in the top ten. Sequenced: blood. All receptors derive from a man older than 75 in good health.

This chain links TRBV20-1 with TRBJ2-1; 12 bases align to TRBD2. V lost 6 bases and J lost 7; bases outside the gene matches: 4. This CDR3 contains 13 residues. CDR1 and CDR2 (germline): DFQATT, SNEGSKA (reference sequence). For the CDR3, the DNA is TGCAGTGCAGCTAGCGGGGGGGCGAATGAGCAGTTCTTC. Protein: CSAASGGANEQFF.

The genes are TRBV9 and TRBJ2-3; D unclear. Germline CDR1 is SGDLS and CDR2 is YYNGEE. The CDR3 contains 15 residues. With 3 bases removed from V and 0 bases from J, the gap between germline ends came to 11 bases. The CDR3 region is CASSALLQSTDTQYF. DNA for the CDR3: TGTGCCAGCAGCGCTCTTCTGCAAAGCACAGATACGCAGTATTTT.

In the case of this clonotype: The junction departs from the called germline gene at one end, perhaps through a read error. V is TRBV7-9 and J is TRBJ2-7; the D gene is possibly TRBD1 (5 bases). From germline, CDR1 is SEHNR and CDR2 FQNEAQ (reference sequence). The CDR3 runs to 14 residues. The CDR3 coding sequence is TGTTCCAGCAGCTTAACCAGGGATTCCTACGAGCAGTACTTC. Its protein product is CSSSLTRDSYEQYF.

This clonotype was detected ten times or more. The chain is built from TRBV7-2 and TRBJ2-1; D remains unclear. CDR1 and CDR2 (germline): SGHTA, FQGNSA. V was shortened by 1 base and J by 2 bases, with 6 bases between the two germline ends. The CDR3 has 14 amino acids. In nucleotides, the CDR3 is TGTGCCAGCAGCTTAGTCTTGGCCTACAATGAGCAGTTCTTC. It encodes CASSLVLAYNEQFF.

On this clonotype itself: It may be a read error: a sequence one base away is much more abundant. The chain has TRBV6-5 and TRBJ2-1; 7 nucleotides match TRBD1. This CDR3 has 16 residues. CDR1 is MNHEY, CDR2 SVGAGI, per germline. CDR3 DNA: TGTACCAGCAGCTCCCGGGACAGCAGCTCCTACAATGAGCAGTTCTTC. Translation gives CTSSSRDSSSYNEQFF.

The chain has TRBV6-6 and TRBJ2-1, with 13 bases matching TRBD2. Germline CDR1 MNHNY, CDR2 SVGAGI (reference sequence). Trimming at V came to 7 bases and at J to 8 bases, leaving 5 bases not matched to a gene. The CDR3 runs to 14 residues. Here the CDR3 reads CASMLTSGRYEQFF. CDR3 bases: TGTGCCAGCATGTTGACTAGCGGGAGGTATGAGCAGTTCTTC.

CDR3 sequence: CATSGGPSYEQYF. The CDR3 DNA reads as TGTGCCACCAGTGGGGGGCCCTCCTACGAGCAGTACTTC. The gene calls are TRBV24-1 and TRBJ2-7; weak D call: TRBD1 (6 bases). Trimming left V 5 bases short and J 0 bases short, with 7 bases between. From germline, CDR1 is KGHDR and CDR2 SFDVKD. The CDR3 extends over 13 amino acids.

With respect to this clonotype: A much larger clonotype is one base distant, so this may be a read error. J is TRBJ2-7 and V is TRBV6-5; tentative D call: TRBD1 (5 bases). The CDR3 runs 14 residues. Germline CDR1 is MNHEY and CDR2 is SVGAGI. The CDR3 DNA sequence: TGTGCCAGCAGTGACTCGTCGACAGCCTACGAGCAGTACTTC. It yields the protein CASSDSSTAYEQYF.

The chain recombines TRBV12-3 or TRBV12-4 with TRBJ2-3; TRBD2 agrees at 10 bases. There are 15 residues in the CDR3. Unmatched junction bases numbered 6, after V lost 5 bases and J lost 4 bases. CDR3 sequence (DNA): TGTGCCAGCAGTCATCTAGCGGGGGCCCCAGATACGCAGTATTTT. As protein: CASSHLAGAPDTQYF.